The rows below give T cell receptor beta chains drawn from one sample of a study of T cell clonotyping in hematopoietic cell transplantation. TCRdb's table, derived via immunoSEQ multiplex PCR, lists solely in-frame clones and lacks some. Altogether more than 25,000 clones are present, 92% being singletons, with the ten largest covering roughly a tenth. The material was PBMCs, obtained 100 days after allogeneic stem cell transplant. The receptors were sampled from a female patient aged 50-59 years who had an allogeneic stem cell transplant from a related donor, so the T cells may come from the graft donor. Some clones in this sample may be carry-over from other donors' samples. Both conserved end residues are part of each CDR3. The order of the fields is CDR3 length, V gene, D gene, J gene, CDR3 DNA, CDR3 protein. D genes are given only for firm matches.

>13|TRBV30|TRBD1|TRBJ1-5
TGTGCCTGGAGTCGGCAGGGGGGTCAGCCCCAGCATTTT
CAWSRQGGQPQHF
>16|TRBV6-6|.|TRBJ1-3
TGTGCCAGCAGTTACGGTCCCTCGGGATCTGGAAACACCATATATTTT
CASSYGPSGSGNTIYF
>12|TRBV30|.|TRBJ1-2
TGTGCCTGGAGTCGGAGGAACTATGGCTACACCTTC
CAWSRRNYGYTF
>13|TRBV29-1|.|TRBJ2-7
TGCAGCGTTGAGGTTAGCTTCTCCTACGAGCAGTACTTC
CSVEVSFSYEQYF
>15|TRBV15|TRBD1|TRBJ2-2
TGTGCCACCAGCAGATGGGGACAGGGAGCGGGGGAGCTGTTTTTT
CATSRWGQGAGELFF
>12|TRBV5-4|.|TRBJ1-1
TGTGCCAGCCAAGACAGGAACACTGAAGCTTTCTTT
CASQDRNTEAFF
>15|TRBV5-1|TRBD1|TRBJ1-6
TGCGCCAGCAGCTCGACAGGGGCCATTAATTCACCCCTCCACTTT
CASSSTGAINSPLHF
>14|TRBV19|.|TRBJ2-1
TGTGCCAGTAGGAGAGGGGACTCCTACAATGAGCAGTTCTTC
CASRRGDSYNEQFF
>13|TRBV30|.|TRBJ1-1
TGTGCCTGGAGTTTACTGACGAACACTGAAGCTTTCTTT
CAWSLLTNTEAFF
>13|TRBV10-3|.|TRBJ1-5
TGTGCCATCAGGGGAGGGGCCGATCAGCCCCAGCATTTT
CAIRGGADQPQHF
>17|TRBV19|TRBD1|TRBJ2-7
TGTGCCAGTAGTACCATAACAGGGGGCAGGGGCTCCTACGAGCAGTACTTC
CASSTITGGRGSYEQYF
>15|TRBV5-6|TRBD2|TRBJ2-7
TGTGCCAGCAGCTTGGTAACCGGGACTAGCTACGAGCAGTACTTC
CASSLVTGTSYEQYF
>14|TRBV19|.|TRBJ1-5
TGTGCCAGTAGTGAATCAGGGTACAATCAGCCCCAGCATTTT
CASSESGYNQPQHF
>14|TRBV5-1|TRBD1|TRBJ1-1
TGCGCCAGCAGCTTCGACAGGGGTATGGCTGAAGCTTTCTTT
CASSFDRGMAEAFF
>15|TRBV27|.|TRBJ1-4
TGTGCCAGCAGTTTCCAGGGGCCGGGGAATGAAAAACTGTTTTTT
CASSFQGPGNEKLFF
>14|TRBV7-6|.|TRBJ2-3
TGTGCCAGCAGCCCACCGCCTCAGAGCGATACGCAGTATTTT
CASSPPPQSDTQYF